The 3 T cell receptor beta chains below were found in one sample sequenced in a study of cytomegalovirus exposure and HLA in healthy donors. Primers for the PCR totalled 60 Vbeta and 13 Jbeta. Profiled with immunoSEQ multiplex PCR; TCRdb holds only in-frame clones, not every one. The repertoire holds around 120,000 clones, with under 80% as singletons. Sequenced sample: PBMCs. These receptors were obtained from a woman between 45 and 60 years old in good health and CMV-seropositive.

The genes are TRBV7-6 and TRBJ1-3; a weak D match, TRBD1 (5 bases). Germline CDR1 and CDR2: SGHVS and FNYEAQ. The V gene lost 0 bases and the J gene lost 1 base, with 7 bases spanning the gap. CDR3 length: 15 amino acids. The CDR3 nucleotides are TGTGCCAGCAGCTTAGCGGGGGGGTCTGGAAACACCATATATTTT. As protein: CASSLAGGSGNTIYF.

The chain couples TRBV2 to TRBJ2-3; a weak D match, TRBD1 (5 bases). The CDR3 is made up of 14 amino acids. Trimming cost V 7 bases and J 0 bases, with 11 bases left between them. Germline V gives CDR1 SNHLY, CDR2 FYNNEI. The CDR3 DNA is TGTGCCAGCACTAGGGGCGTGAGCACAGATACGCAGTATTTT. Protein sequence: CASTRGVSTDTQYF.

This rearrangement joins TRBV2 to TRBJ1-1; perhaps TRBD1 as D (6 bases). Trimming took 11 bases from V and 4 from J, leaving 14 bases between them. In germline, CDR1 is SNHLY, CDR2 FYNNEI. This CDR3 region has 12 residues. The DNA for the CDR3 is TGTGCCGCCCAACAGGGCCTCACTGAAGCTTTCTTT. Protein: CAAQQGLTEAFF. The complete variable domain, with remaining parts taken from reference TRBV2 and TRBJ1-1, reads EPEVTQTPSHQVTQMGQEVILRCVPISNHLYFYWYRQILGQKVEFLVSFYNNEISEKSEIFDDQFSVERPDGSNFTLKIRSTKLEDSAMYFCAAQQGLTEAFFGQGTRLTVV.